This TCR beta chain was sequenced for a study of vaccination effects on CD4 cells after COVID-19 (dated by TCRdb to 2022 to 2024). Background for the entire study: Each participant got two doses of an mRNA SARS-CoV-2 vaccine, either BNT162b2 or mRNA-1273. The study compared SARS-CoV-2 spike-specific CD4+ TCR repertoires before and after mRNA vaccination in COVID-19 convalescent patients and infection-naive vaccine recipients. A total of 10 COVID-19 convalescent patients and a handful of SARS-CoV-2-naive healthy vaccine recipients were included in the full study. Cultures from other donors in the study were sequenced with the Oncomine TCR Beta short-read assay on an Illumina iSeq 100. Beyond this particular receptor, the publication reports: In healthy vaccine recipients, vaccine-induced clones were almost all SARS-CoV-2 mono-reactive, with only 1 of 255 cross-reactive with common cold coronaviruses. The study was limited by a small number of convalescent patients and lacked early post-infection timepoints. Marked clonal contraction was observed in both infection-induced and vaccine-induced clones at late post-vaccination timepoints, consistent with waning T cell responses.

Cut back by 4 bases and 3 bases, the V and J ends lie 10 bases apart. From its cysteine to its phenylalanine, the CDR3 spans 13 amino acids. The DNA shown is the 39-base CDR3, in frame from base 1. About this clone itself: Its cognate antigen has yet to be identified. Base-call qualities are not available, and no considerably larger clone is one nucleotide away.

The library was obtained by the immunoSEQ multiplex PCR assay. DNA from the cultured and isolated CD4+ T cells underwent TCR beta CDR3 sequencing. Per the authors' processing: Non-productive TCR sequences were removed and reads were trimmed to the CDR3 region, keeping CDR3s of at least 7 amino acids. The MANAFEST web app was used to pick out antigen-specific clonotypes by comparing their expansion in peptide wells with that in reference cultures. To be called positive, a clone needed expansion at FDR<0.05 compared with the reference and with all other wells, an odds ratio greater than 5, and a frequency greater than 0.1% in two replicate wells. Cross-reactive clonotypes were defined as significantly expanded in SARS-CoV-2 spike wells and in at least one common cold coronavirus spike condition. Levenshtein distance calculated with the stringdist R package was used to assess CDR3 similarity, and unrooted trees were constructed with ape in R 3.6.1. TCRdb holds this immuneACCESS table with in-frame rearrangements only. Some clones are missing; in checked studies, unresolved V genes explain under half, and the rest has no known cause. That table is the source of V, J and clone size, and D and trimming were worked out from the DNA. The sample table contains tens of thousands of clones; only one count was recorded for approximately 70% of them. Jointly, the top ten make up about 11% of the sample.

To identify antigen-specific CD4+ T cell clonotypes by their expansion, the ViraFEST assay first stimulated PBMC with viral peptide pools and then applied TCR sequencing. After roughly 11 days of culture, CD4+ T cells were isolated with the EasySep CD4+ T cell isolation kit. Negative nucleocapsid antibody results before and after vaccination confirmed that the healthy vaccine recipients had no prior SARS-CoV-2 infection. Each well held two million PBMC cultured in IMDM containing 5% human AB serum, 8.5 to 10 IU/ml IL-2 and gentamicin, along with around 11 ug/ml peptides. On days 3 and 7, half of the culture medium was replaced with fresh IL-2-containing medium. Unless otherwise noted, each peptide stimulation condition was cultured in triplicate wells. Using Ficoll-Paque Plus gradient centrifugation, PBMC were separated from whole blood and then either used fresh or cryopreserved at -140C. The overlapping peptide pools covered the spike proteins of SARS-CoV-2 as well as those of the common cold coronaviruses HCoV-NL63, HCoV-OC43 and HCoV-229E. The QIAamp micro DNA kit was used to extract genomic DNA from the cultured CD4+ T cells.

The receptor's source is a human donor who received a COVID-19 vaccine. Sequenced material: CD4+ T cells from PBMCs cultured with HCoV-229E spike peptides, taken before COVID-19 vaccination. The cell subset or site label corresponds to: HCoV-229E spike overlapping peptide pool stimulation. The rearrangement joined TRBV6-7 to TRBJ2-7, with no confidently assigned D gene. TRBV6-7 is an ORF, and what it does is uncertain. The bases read TGTGCCAGCAGTTGTAAATCCCACTACGAGCAGTACTTC. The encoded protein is CASSCKSHYEQYF.